The 29 T cell receptor beta chains below come from one sample, sequenced in a study of read filtering for tumor transcriptome and immune sequencing. From approximately 430 ng of RNA, a library with molecular barcoded alpha/delta and beta/gamma adaptors was made. TCRdb itself ran the reads through MiXCR, one entry per CDR3 protein. The data hold 55,000 to 60,000 distinct CDR3 sequences, with approximately 13% observed a single time. Specimen: a population of CD138-negative cells sorted from bone marrow. All receptors come from a donor aged 40 or older with multiple myeloma.

This clonotype has at least ten counts. This chain uses TRBV4-1 with TRBJ2-2; D is tentatively TRBD1 or TRBD2 (5 bases each). The CDR3 covers 16 residues. Trimming shortened V by 2 bases and J by 6 bases, and 16 bases separated the two germline ends. Germline lookup yields CDR1 MGHRA and CDR2 YSYEKL. The CDR3 DNA follows: TGCGCCAGCAGCCAACCCGGGGCCGGACGGCCCGGGGAGCTGTTTTTT. Encoded protein: CASSQPGAGRPGELFF.

About this clonotype: A read error likely explains this, since a far larger clone differs by one base. The CDR3 reads CASSQDSEAREQFF. CDR3 sequence (DNA): TGCGCCAGCAGCCAAGATAGTGAGGCCCGCGAGCAGTTCTTC. V usage is TRBV4-1 and J usage is TRBJ2-1; D gene unclear. Germline V lookup: CDR1 MGHRA, CDR2 YSYEKL. Trimming shortened V by 0 bases and J by 10 bases, and 13 bases separated the two germline ends. The CDR3 sequence is 14 residues long.

This clonotype was counted ten times or more. This chain links TRBV7-9 with TRBJ1-1; TRBD1 might be the D (6 bases). This CDR3 contains 15 residues. CDR1 is SEHNR and CDR2 is FQNEAQ in the germline V gene (reference sequence). V was shortened by 2 bases and J by 4 bases, with 14 bases between the two germline ends. For the CDR3, the DNA is TGTGCCAGCAGCTTACTGGGGGGCGCTGGCACTGAAGCTTTCTTT. It is translated as CASSLLGGAGTEAFF.

This clonotype was counted at least ten times. This chain connects TRBV12-3 or TRBV12-4 to TRBJ2-1; maybe TRBD1 (6 bases). This CDR3 is built from 15 residues. The V gene lost 5 bases and the J gene lost 1 base, with 12 bases spanning the gap. CDR3 sequence: CASSLAGQSYNEQFF. The CDR3 DNA follows: TGTGCCAGCAGTCTCGCTGGACAGTCCTACAATGAGCAGTTCTTC.

This sequence joins TRBV7-2 and TRBJ1-5; possible D gene TRBD1, 5 bases. Per the germline V gene, CDR1 is SGHTA and CDR2 is FQGNSA. Deletions cut 5 bases from V and 7 bases from J, with 15 bases between. The CDR3 is made up of 14 amino acids. For the CDR3, the DNA is TGTGCCAGCAGCCGGGCAGGGACGGAACAGCCCCAGCATTTT. Translation: CASSRAGTEQPQHF.

This clonotype has ten or more counts. This rearrangement joins TRBV6-1 to TRBJ2-5; no reliable D call. Trimming pared 4 bases from V and 7 bases from J, leaving 16 bases between. This CDR3 spans 14 amino acids. Germline V gene data show CDR1 as MNHNS and CDR2 as SASEGT. CDR3 nucleotides: TGTGCCAGCAGTGGACACCAAGGTTGGGGGACCCAGTACTTC. Protein: CASSGHQGWGTQYF.

This clonotype was counted ten times or more. The rearrangement joins TRBV6-4 to TRBJ2-1; 9 positions match TRBD2. Germline V lookup: CDR1 MRHNA, CDR2 SNTAGT. The CDR3 is made up of 16 amino acids. V was clipped by 3 bases and J by 2 bases; unmatched bases: 5. Here the CDR3 reads CASSEGGGATYNEQFF. The CDR3 bases are TGTGCCAGCAGTGAAGGCGGGGGGGCAACCTACAATGAGCAGTTCTTC.

This clonotype came up many times. This chain connects TRBV6-4 to TRBJ1-1; TRBD1 matches 8 bases. Trimming cost V 0 bases and J 6 bases; bases outside gene matches: 3. The CDR3 is made up of 14 amino acids. Germline assignment: CDR1 MRHNA and CDR2 SNTAGT. CDR3 sequence (DNA): TGTGCCAGCAGTGACTCATCAGGGGGCCCTGAAGCTTTCTTT. Protein sequence: CASSDSSGGPEAFF.

This clonotype was seen repeatedly, ten times or more. The CDR3 region has the DNA TGTGCCAGCACGAAAAGTAGACAGGCCATGAACACTGAAGCTTTCTTT. Translation gives CASTKSRQAMNTEAFF. This rearrangement joins TRBV6-1 to TRBJ1-1; a possible D gene is TRBD1 (6 bases). The CDR3 sequence is 16 residues long. From germline, CDR1 is MNHNS and CDR2 SASEGT. V was pared by 7 bases and J by 0 bases, with 18 bases between.

This clonotype was seen at least ten times. This chain connects TRBV5-4 to TRBJ2-6, with D perhaps TRBD1 (5 bases). V shed 0 bases and J shed 0 bases, with 10 bases lying between them. The CDR3 spans 17 residues. Germline V gives CDR1 SGHNT, CDR2 YYREEE (reference sequence). CDR3 loop: CASSLAQGISGANVLTF. CDR3 DNA: TGTGCCAGCAGCTTGGCTCAGGGCATCTCTGGGGCCAACGTCCTGACTTTC.

At least ten counts were recorded for this clonotype. The rearrangement uses TRBV19 and TRBJ2-1; 15 bases line up with TRBD2. V was pared by 5 bases and J by 0 bases, with 8 bases of the junction left unmatched. Germline CDR1 and CDR2: LNHDA and SQIVND (reference sequence). There are 19 residues in the CDR3. CDR3 sequence reads: CASSPGLAGGPSSYNEQFF. In DNA form, the CDR3 reads TGTGCCAGTAGTCCGGGACTAGCGGGGGGCCCGAGCTCCTACAATGAGCAGTTCTTC.

This clonotype was seen at least ten times. V gene TRBV19 combines with J gene TRBJ1-5, with 11 bases identical to TRBD1. Germline V gives CDR1 LNHDA, CDR2 SQIVND (reference sequence). Unmatched junction bases numbered 12, after V lost 4 bases and J lost 1 base. CDR3 length: 19 amino acids. CDR3 nucleotides: TGTGCCAGTAGTAAGGGGACAGGGGGAATCGGTTTAAGCAATCAGCCCCAGCATTTT. Translation gives CASSKGTGGIGLSNQPQHF. Variable domain in full (rest from reference TRBV19 and TRBJ1-5): DGGITQSPKYLFRKEGQNVTLSCEQNLNHDAMYWYRQDPGQGLRLIYYSQIVNDFQKGDIAEGYSVSREKKESFPLTVTSAQKNPTAFYLCASSKGTGGIGLSNQPQHFGDGTRLSIL.

This clonotype was seen ten or more times. This sequence joins TRBV27 and TRBJ1-5; D gene uncertain. The V gene lost 4 bases and the J gene lost 3 bases, with 4 bases spanning the gap. This CDR3 region has 12 residues. Germline CDR1 and CDR2: MNHEY and SMNVEV (reference sequence). For the CDR3, the DNA is TGTGCCAGCAGTTCCTACAATCAGCCCCAGCATTTT. As protein: CASSSYNQPQHF.

V gene TRBV20-1 combines with J gene TRBJ2-3, with 10 bases that match TRBD2. CDR3 length: 15 residues. CDR1 is DFQATT and CDR2 is SNEGSKA in the germline V gene (reference sequence). After removal of 6 bases from V and 5 bases from J, the junction contained 11 bases not matched to a gene. This CDR3 reads CSATTGTSVEDTQYF. The DNA of the CDR3 is TGCAGTGCAACGACCGGGACTAGCGTAGAAGATACGCAGTATTTT.

This clonotype was seen ten or more times. The chain is built from TRBV7-9 and TRBJ2-7; D is perhaps TRBD1 (5 bases). Germline CDR1 reads SEHNR; CDR2 reads FQNEAQ (reference sequence). The length of the CDR3 is 15 residues. V gave up 1 base and J gave up 0 bases, with 10 bases separating them. CDR3 bases: TGTGCCAGCAGCTTAGACAGGCCAAGCTCCTACGAGCAGTACTTC. It yields the protein CASSLDRPSSYEQYF. The complete variable domain, with remaining parts taken from reference TRBV7-9 and TRBJ2-7, reads DTGVSQNPRHKITKRGQNVTFRCDPISEHNRLYWYRQTLGQGPEFLTYFQNEAQLEKSRLLSDRFSAERPKGSFSTLEIQRTEQGDSAMYLCASSLDRPSSYEQYFGPGTRLTVT.

This clonotype was picked up many times. The gene calls are TRBV11-2 and TRBJ1-1; tentatively, D is TRBD1 (5 bases). The CDR3 contains 12 residues. V was clipped by 5 bases and J by 5 bases, with 9 bases between them. CDR1 is SGHAT and CDR2 is FQNNGV in the germline V gene. CDR3 in amino acids: CASSLTETEAFF. The CDR3 DNA reads TGTGCCAGCAGCCTGACAGAGACTGAAGCTTTCTTT.

This clonotype was detected many times. J is TRBJ2-5 and V is TRBV10-2; TRBD2 matches 16 bases. The CDR3 loop spans 16 amino acids. Germline V CDR1 and CDR2: WSHSY, SAAADI. The CDR3 loop reads CARAGTSGGARETQYF. CDR3 DNA sequence: TGCGCTAGGGCGGGGACTAGCGGGGGGGCCCGGGAGACCCAGTACTTC.

This clonotype was picked up many times. This chain links TRBV5-1 with TRBJ2-7, with TRBD1 matching 9 bases. CDR3 length: 15 residues. V was clipped by 6 bases and J by 5 bases; unmatched bases: 12. Germline V gives CDR1 SGHRS, CDR2 YFSETQ. This CDR3 reads CASNPGTGISHEQYF. The DNA of the CDR3 is TGCGCCAGCAATCCCGGGACAGGGATTAGCCACGAGCAGTACTTC.

This clonotype came up many times. The chain has TRBV5-1 and TRBJ2-5, with 8 nucleotides matching TRBD1. The V segment lost 5 bases and the J segment 5 bases; nucleotides outside the gene matches: 8. CDR3 length: 14 residues. The germline gives CDR1 SGHRS, CDR2 YFSETQ. Here the CDR3 DNA reads TGCGCCAGCAGGCAGGACAGGGCGGCGGAGACCCAGTACTTC. As protein: CASRQDRAAETQYF.

This clonotype occurred a few times. One base away lies a much larger clone, so this may be a sequencing read error. The V call is TRBV7-2, the J call TRBJ1-2; D is undetermined. This CDR3 spans 13 amino acids. V was pared by 11 bases and J by 8 bases, with 21 bases between. Germline values: CDR1 SGHTA, CDR2 FQGNSA. The CDR3 is CAGNEPNGRGYTF. The CDR3 DNA follows: TGTGCCGGCAACGAGCCCAATGGTCGGGGCTACACCTTC. Drawing the rest from reference TRBV7-2 and TRBJ1-2, the complete variable domain is GAGVSQSPSNKVTEKGKDVELRCDPISGHTALYWYRQSLGQGLEFLIYFQGNSAPDKSGLPSDRFSAERTGGSVSTLTIQRTQQEDSAVYLCAGNEPNGRGYTFGSGTRLTVV.

This clonotype was counted ten times or more. The chain couples TRBV3-1 to TRBJ1-4; D possibly corresponds to TRBD1 (6 bases). Germline V gives CDR1 LGHDT, CDR2 YNNKEL (reference sequence). This CDR3 has 20 amino acids. Deletions cut 2 bases from V and 5 bases from J, with 27 bases between. CDR3 nucleotide sequence: TGTGCCAGCAGCCAATTAAACCTGTACCGGGACACAGAGGGGAATGAAAAACTGTTTTTT. Translating gives CASSQLNLYRDTEGNEKLFF.

In this sample, this clonotype turned up many times. The chain is built from TRBV6-5 and TRBJ1-4; maybe TRBD1 (5 bases). The CDR3 has 15 residues. Trimming cost V 0 bases and J 5 bases, with 10 bases left between them. Germline V gene lookup returns CDR1 MNHEY and CDR2 SVGAGI. The CDR3 sequence: CASSYSGTGNEKLFF. The CDR3 DNA sequence: TGTGCCAGCAGTTACTCCGGGACGGGAAATGAAAAACTGTTTTTT.

There are many counts of this clonotype. The chain joins TRBV11-2 to TRBJ2-7; 7 bases are a match to TRBD1. This CDR3 spans 18 amino acids. Germline loops: CDR1 SGHAT, CDR2 FQNNGV. J gave up 0 bases and V 0 bases, and 11 bases lay outside the gene matches. This chain's CDR3 is CASSLDFSPGTASYEQYF. The CDR3 DNA is TGTGCCAGCAGCTTAGATTTCAGTCCCGGGACAGCCTCCTACGAGCAGTACTTC.

This clonotype has a count of ten or more. The V and J genes are TRBV6-2 or TRBV6-3 and TRBJ2-7; D is unclear. The length of the CDR3 is 14 residues. V was clipped by 2 bases and J by 6 bases, with 14 bases between them. Germline V CDR1 and CDR2: MNHEY, SVGEGT. The CDR3 DNA follows: TGTGCCAGCAGTTACGGCCGGGCAAGGGCCGAGCAGTACTTC. This translates into CASSYGRARAEQYF.

In this sample, this clonotype is medium-sized. V gene TRBV24-1 combines with J gene TRBJ2-1; 10 bases align to TRBD1. The germline gives CDR1 KGHDR, CDR2 SFDVKD. V was pared by 0 bases and J by 9 bases, with 7 bases of the junction left unmatched. This CDR3 contains 16 residues. In nucleotides, the CDR3 is TGTGCCACCAGTGATTTGCTGAAGGGACAGGGGCGTGAGCAGTTCTTC. Its translation: CATSDLLKGQGREQFF.

This clonotype has ten or more counts. The chain joins TRBV10-3 to TRBJ2-3; D unclear. V was shortened by 2 bases and J by 1 base, with 10 bases between the two germline ends. The CDR3 extends over 15 amino acids. Germline assignment: CDR1 ENHRY and CDR2 SYGVKD. In DNA form, the CDR3 reads TGTGCCATCAGTGAGAGGGCCCTGGGCACAGATACGCAGTATTTT. Encoded protein: CAISERALGTDTQYF.

In this sample, this clonotype turned up once. This sequence may be a read error, since a much larger clone differs from it by one base. V usage is TRBV7-3 and J usage is TRBJ1-4, with D perhaps TRBD1 (6 bases). There are 14 residues in the CDR3. Germline assignment: CDR1 SGHTA and CDR2 FQGTGA. Trimming pared 8 bases from V and 8 bases from J, leaving 18 bases between. CDR3 nucleotides: TGTGCCAGCGGCCCCGCTCAGGGGAGAGAAAAACTGTTTTTT. Protein product: CASGPAQGREKLFF.

This clonotype was detected ten times or more. The junction departs from germline at one end; a sequencing error may be responsible. The chain joins TRBV7-9 to TRBJ2-1, with D unresolved. The CDR3 extends over 14 amino acids. Per the germline V gene, CDR1 is SEHNR and CDR2 is FQNEAQ (reference sequence). CDR3: CASSAVSSYNERFF. CDR3 DNA sequence: TGTGCCAGCAGCGCCGTGAGCTCCTACAATGAGCGGTTCTTC.

This clonotype came up many times. V gene TRBV3-1 combines with J gene TRBJ2-1, with D perhaps matching TRBD1 or TRBD2 (5 bases each). V shed 0 bases and J shed 2 bases, with 8 bases lying between them. The V gene's germline CDR1 is LGHDT and CDR2 YNNKEL (reference sequence). This CDR3 contains 15 residues. In DNA form, the CDR3 reads TGTGCCAGCAGCCAAGACCGGGGCCCCTACAATGAGCAGTTCTTC. Its protein product is CASSQDRGPYNEQFF.